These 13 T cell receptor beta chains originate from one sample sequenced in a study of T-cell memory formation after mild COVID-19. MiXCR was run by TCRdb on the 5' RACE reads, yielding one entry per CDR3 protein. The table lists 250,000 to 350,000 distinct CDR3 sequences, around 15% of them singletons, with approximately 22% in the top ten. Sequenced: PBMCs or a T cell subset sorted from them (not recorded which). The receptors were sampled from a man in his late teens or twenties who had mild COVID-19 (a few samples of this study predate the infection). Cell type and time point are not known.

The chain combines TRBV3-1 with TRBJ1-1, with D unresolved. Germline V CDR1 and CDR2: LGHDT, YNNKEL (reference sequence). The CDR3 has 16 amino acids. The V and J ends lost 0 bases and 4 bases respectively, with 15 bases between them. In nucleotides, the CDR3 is TGTGCCAGCAGCCAAGATGGGGTCAGGAGGGCCACTGAAGCTTTCTTT. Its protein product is CASSQDGVRRATEAFF.

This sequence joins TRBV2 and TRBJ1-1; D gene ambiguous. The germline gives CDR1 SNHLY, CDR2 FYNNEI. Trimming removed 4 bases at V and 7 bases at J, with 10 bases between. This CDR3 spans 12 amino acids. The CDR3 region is CASSAGGGEAFF. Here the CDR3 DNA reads TGTGCCAGCAGTGCAGGAGGAGGTGAAGCTTTCTTT.

Here the CDR3 reads CASSPDGESSSPLHF. CDR3 nucleotide sequence: TGCGCCAGCAGCCCGGACGGCGAGTCAAGTTCACCCCTCCACTTT. The V call is TRBV5-1, the J call TRBJ1-6; D unclear. The CDR3 runs 15 residues. The germline V gene encodes CDR1 SGHRS and CDR2 YFSETQ. Trimming took 4 bases from V and 9 from J, leaving 17 bases between them.

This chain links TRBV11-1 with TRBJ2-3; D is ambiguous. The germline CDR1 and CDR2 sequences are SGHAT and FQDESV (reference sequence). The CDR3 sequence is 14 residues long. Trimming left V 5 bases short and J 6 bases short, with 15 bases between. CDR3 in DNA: TGTGCCAGCAGCCGTGCATCAAAGGAGGATACGCAGTATTTT. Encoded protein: CASSRASKEDTQYF.

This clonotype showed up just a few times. CDR3 nucleotide sequence: TGTGCCACCAGCACCTTAACGGTGACCGGGGAGCTGTTTTTT. Translation gives CATSTLTVTGELFF. This chain links TRBV15 with TRBJ2-2; D not certain. From germline, CDR1 is LNHNV and CDR2 YYDKDF (reference sequence). The CDR3 length is 14 residues. Trimming left V 4 bases short and J 5 bases short, with 11 bases between. The variable domain in full, with the rest retrieved from reference TRBV15 and TRBJ2-2, is DAMVIQNPRYQVTQFGKPVTLSCSQTLNHNVMYWYQQKSSQAPKLLFHYYDKDFNNEADTPDNFQSRRPNTSFCFLDIRSPGLGDTAMYLCATSTLTVTGELFFGEGSRLTVL.

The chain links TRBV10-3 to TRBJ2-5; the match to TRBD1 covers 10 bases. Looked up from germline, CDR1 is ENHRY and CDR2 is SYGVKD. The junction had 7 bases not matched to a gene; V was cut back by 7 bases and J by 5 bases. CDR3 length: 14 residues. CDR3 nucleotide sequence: TGTGCCATCACGGGACAGGGGACTAGGGAGACCCAGTACTTC. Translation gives CAITGQGTRETQYF.

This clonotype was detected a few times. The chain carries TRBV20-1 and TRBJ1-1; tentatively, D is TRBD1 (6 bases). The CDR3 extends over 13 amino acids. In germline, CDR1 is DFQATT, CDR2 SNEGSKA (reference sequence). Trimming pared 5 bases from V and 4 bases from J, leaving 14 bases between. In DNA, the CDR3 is TGCAGTGCTTCCGTACAAGGGGGCACTGAAGCTTTCTTT. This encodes CSASVQGGTEAFF.

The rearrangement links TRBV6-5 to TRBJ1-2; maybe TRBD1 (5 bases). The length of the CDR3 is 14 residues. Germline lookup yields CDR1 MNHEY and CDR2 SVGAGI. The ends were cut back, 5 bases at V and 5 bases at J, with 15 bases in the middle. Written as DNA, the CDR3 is TGTGCCAGCAGTGCGGCGGGGACCACGTATGGCTACACCTTC. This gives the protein CASSAAGTTYGYTF.

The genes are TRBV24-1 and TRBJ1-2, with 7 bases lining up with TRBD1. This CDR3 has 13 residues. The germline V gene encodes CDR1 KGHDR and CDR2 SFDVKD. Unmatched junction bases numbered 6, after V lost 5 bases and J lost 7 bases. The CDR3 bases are TGTGCCACCAGTGGACAGGGAGAAAGTGGCTACACCTTC. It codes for CATSGQGESGYTF.

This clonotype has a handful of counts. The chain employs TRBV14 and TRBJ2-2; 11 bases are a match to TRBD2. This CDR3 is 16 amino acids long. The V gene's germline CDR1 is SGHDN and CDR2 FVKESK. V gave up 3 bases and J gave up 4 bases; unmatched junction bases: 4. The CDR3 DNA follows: TGTGCCAGCAGCCAGCTGGGACTAGCGGTCACCGGGGAGCTGTTTTTT. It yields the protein CASSQLGLAVTGELFF.

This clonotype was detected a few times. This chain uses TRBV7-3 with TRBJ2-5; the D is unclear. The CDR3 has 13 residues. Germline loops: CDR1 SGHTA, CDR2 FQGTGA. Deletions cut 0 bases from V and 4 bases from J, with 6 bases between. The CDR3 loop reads CASSLTDRETQYF. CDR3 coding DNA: TGTGCCAGCAGCTTAACGGATAGAGAGACCCAGTACTTC.

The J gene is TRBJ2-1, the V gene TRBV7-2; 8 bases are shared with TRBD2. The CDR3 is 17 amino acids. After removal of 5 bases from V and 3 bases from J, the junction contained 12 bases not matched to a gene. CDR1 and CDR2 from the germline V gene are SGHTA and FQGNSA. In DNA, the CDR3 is TGTGCCAGCAGCCCACACTATCCGGGGGGGGTCTACAATGAGCAGTTCTTC. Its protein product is CASSPHYPGGVYNEQFF.

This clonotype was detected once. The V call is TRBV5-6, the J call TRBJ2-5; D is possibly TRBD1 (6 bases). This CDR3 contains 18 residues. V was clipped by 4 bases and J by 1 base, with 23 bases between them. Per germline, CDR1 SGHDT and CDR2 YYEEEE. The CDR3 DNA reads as TGTGCCAGCAGCGCTTGGGGGCGGCGAGGGTCATTCCAAGAGACCCAGTACTTC. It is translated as CASSAWGRRGSFQETQYF.